The 8 T cell receptor beta chains listed next were all sequenced from one sample in a study of blood T cell repertoires in COVID-19. Method: immunoSEQ multiplex PCR; TCRdb's copy keeps in-frame clones and lacks some. The sample holds approximately 270,000 clones, approximately 91% seen once. Sequencing was done on a sample of peripheral blood. All receptors derive from a middle-aged man with acute or convalescent COVID-19.

The chain carries TRBV15 and TRBJ2-6, with D unclear. The CDR3 sequence is 14 residues long. V lost 6 bases, J lost 0 bases, and 6 bases lay in between. Per germline, CDR1 LNHNV and CDR2 YYDKDF (reference sequence). The CDR3 protein is CATSPISGANVLTF. The CDR3 nucleotides read TGTGCCACCAGTCCCATCTCTGGGGCCAACGTCCTGACTTTC.

The rearrangement uses TRBV5-6 and TRBJ1-2; D is ambiguous. Germline V gives CDR1 SGHDT, CDR2 YYEEEE. The CDR3 is made up of 13 amino acids. V shed 5 bases and J shed 8 bases, with 16 bases lying between them. The CDR3 protein is CASRLGRVSGYTF. In nucleotides, the CDR3 is TGTGCCAGCAGACTAGGACGGGTGTCGGGCTACACCTTC.

The CDR3 here is CASSPSGLAGKEQYF. The DNA for the CDR3 is TGTGCCAGCAGTCCCTCTGGACTAGCGGGGAAGGAGCAGTACTTC. The rearrangement uses TRBV2 and TRBJ2-7; 12 bases are a match to TRBD2. The V gene end was trimmed by 5 bases and the J gene end by 7 bases; junction bases not matched to a gene: 9. The V gene's germline CDR1 is SNHLY and CDR2 FYNNEI. CDR3 length: 15 amino acids.

The chain combines TRBV27 with TRBJ2-7, with 7 bases aligning to TRBD1. With V trimmed by 1 base and J by 0 bases, 9 bases remained unmatched. Germline CDR1 reads MNHEY; CDR2 reads SMNVEV (reference sequence). The CDR3 covers 17 residues. CDR3: CASSLFPLQGPSYEQYF. The CDR3 coding sequence is TGTGCCAGCAGTTTATTCCCTCTACAGGGGCCCTCCTACGAGCAGTACTTC.

This chain connects TRBV30 to TRBJ1-2, with D uncertain. V was shortened by 3 bases and J by 5 bases, with 16 bases between the two germline ends. The CDR3 is made up of 14 amino acids. CDR1 GTSNPN and CDR2 SVGIG come from the germline V gene (reference sequence). In DNA, the CDR3 is TGTGCCTGGAGCCCCCTTCGGGTTGGATATGGCTACACCTTC. Protein product: CAWSPLRVGYGYTF.

This clone was recorded once. J is TRBJ1-2 and V is TRBV19, with 10 bases that match TRBD1. Trimming removed 3 bases from V and 4 bases from J; junction bases left unmatched: 5. CDR1 and CDR2 from the germline V gene are LNHDA and SQIVND (reference sequence). The CDR3 contains 15 residues. CDR3 DNA sequence: TGTGCCAGTAGTATTGGGACAGGGGCCAGCTATGGCTACACCTTC. Its translation: CASSIGTGASYGYTF.

This rearrangement joins TRBV7-8 to TRBJ2-1, with D possibly matching TRBD1 (6 bases). Germline values: CDR1 SGHVS, CDR2 FQNEAQ. The CDR3 has 15 residues. Trimming cost V 5 bases and J 6 bases, with 17 bases left between them. The CDR3 is CASSEMGRGINEQFF. The CDR3 coding sequence is TGTGCCAGCAGCGAGATGGGCAGGGGTATCAATGAGCAGTTCTTC.

This clone was picked up one time. The chain uses TRBV18 and TRBJ1-1; 9 nucleotides align to TRBD1. V was pared by 4 bases and J by 6 bases, with 9 bases of the junction left unmatched. CDR1 and CDR2 (germline): KGHSH, LQKENI. The CDR3 covers 15 residues. The CDR3 DNA reads TGTGCCAGCTCACTCCCTCCGGGACAGGGCTCTGAAGCTTTCTTT. Encoded protein: CASSLPPGQGSEAFF. Looking up the rest from reference TRBV18 and TRBJ1-1 gives the full variable domain: NAGVMQNPRHLVRRRGQEARLRCSPMKGHSHVYWYRQLPEEGLKFMVYLQKENIIDESGMPKERFSAEFPKEGPSILRIQQVVRGDSAAYFCASSLPPGQGSEAFFGQGTRLTVV.